The 23 T cell receptor beta chains below all came from one sample that was sequenced in a study of CD8 T cells in ankylosing spondylitis. MiXCR was run by TCRdb on the 5' RACE reads, yielding one entry per CDR3 protein. The data show hundreds of thousands of distinct CDR3 sequences, with around 25% seen just once and 5% to 7.5% held by the top ten. The material sequenced was blood, either unsorted or a sorted T cell fraction (not recorded which). The receptors here all came from a male donor with ankylosing spondylitis or in good health (not recorded which).

This clonotype was observed a few times. This rearrangement joins TRBV15 to TRBJ2-5, with 7 nucleotides matching TRBD2. The CDR3 is 16 residues long. With 0 bases clipped from V and 7 bases from J, the junction kept 11 bases outside the gene matches. Germline assignment: CDR1 LNHNV and CDR2 YYDKDF (reference sequence). The CDR3 DNA sequence: TGTGCCACCAGCAGAGATAAGGGGCAAGGGAGGGGGACCCAGTACTTC. It specifies CATSRDKGQGRGTQYF.

The chain joins TRBV20-1 to TRBJ2-7; D call uncertain. V gave up 3 bases and J gave up 0 bases, with 12 bases separating them. Looked up from germline, CDR1 is DFQATT and CDR2 is SNEGSKA (reference sequence). There are 14 residues in the CDR3. Written as DNA, the CDR3 is TGCAGTGCTAGCCTACCCGGATCCTCCTACGAGCAGTACTTC. This translates into CSASLPGSSYEQYF.

This chain joins TRBV20-1 and TRBJ2-3; TRBD2 matches 9 bases. This CDR3 has 16 amino acids. V shed 1 base, J shed 0 bases, and the junction held 5 bases outside the gene matches. CDR1 DFQATT and CDR2 SNEGSKA come from the germline V gene (reference sequence). The CDR3 sequence is CSARVSSGKSTDTQYF. DNA of the CDR3: TGCAGTGCTAGAGTGTCTAGCGGGAAAAGCACAGATACGCAGTATTTT.

This clonotype showed up many times. The gene calls are TRBV11-3 and TRBJ2-2; 9 bases are a match to TRBD1. Trimming took 1 base from V and 6 from J; bases not matched to a gene: 6. Germline V gene data show CDR1 as SGHNT and CDR2 as YENEEA. The CDR3 sequence is 16 residues long. The CDR3 nucleotides read TGTGCCAGCAGCTTAGGCGGGGACAGGGAAGCCGGGGAGCTGTTTTTT. It translates to CASSLGGDREAGELFF.

In its sample, this clonotype was seen many times. The J gene is TRBJ1-2, the V gene TRBV11-2; D unclear. The length of the CDR3 is 13 residues. In germline, CDR1 is SGHAT, CDR2 FQNNGV. Trimming removed 4 bases from V and 0 bases from J, with 6 bases in between. CDR3 loop: CASSSVTNYGYTF. CDR3 in DNA: TGTGCCAGCAGCTCAGTTACTAACTATGGCTACACCTTC. Drawing the rest from reference TRBV11-2 and TRBJ1-2, the complete variable domain is EAGVAQSPRYKIIEKRQSVAFWCNPISGHATLYWYQQILGQGPKLLIQFQNNGVVDDSQLPKDRFSAERLKGVDSTLKIQPAKLEDSAVYLCASSSVTNYGYTFGSGTRLTVV.

Remarks on this clonotype: At one end, the junction sequence differs from germline, possibly due to a read error. The gene calls are TRBV27 and TRBJ1-5; possibly TRBD1 for D (5 bases). Germline CDR1 MNHEY, CDR2 SMNVEV (reference sequence). The length of the CDR3 is 16 residues. The CDR3 region is CASSLRGGDSYQPQHF. The CDR3 bases are TGTGCCAGCAGTCTCCGGGGAGGGGATAGCTATCAGCCCCAGCATTTT.

This clonotype came up many times. The V call is TRBV12-3 or TRBV12-4, the J call TRBJ1-3; D ambiguous. The CDR3 consists of 15 residues. Trimming cost V 2 bases and J 0 bases, with 8 bases left between them. CDR3 in amino acids: CASSLLASSGNTIYF. In nucleotides, the CDR3 is TGTGCCAGCAGTTTATTGGCTTCCTCTGGAAACACCATATATTTT.

Note on this clonotype: The junction departs from germline at one end; a sequencing error may be responsible. The rearrangement uses TRBV20-1 and TRBJ2-7; 10 bases align to TRBD2. Looked up from germline, CDR1 is DFQATT and CDR2 is SNEGSKA (reference sequence). This CDR3 contains 15 residues. The CDR3 DNA follows: TGCAGTGCTAGAGATTCTAGCGGGAGTTTAGACGAGCTGTACTTC. This encodes CSARDSSGSLDELYF.

This chain uses TRBV10-3 with TRBJ2-7; TRBD2 might be the D (6 bases). CDR3 length equals 14 residues. V was clipped by 6 bases and J by 3 bases, with 15 bases between them. Germline V lookup: CDR1 ENHRY, CDR2 SYGVKD. The CDR3 region has the DNA TGTGCCATCAGATCGGACTACGGGGGCTACGAGCAGTACTTC. It specifies CAIRSDYGGYEQYF.

CDR3 amino acids: CSATQGSQPQHF. The DNA of the CDR3 is TGCAGTGCTACCCAGGGAAGTCAGCCCCAGCATTTT. The J gene is TRBJ1-5, the V gene TRBV20-1, with TRBD1 as a possible D gene (5 bases). V lost 4 bases, J lost 6 bases, and 10 bases lay in between. Per germline, CDR1 DFQATT and CDR2 SNEGSKA (reference sequence). This CDR3 contains 12 residues.

Ten or more counts support this clonotype. This chain joins TRBV7-2 and TRBJ1-1; a possible D gene is TRBD1 (6 bases). The CDR3 totals 15 residues. The V end lost 5 bases, the J end lost 4 bases, and 17 bases lay between the germline ends. Germline V gene data show CDR1 as SGHTA and CDR2 as FQGNSA. The CDR3 coding sequence is TGTGCCAGCAGCCAAAGGGGGGGGCGCTTCACTGAAGCTTTCTTT. Translated: CASSQRGGRFTEAFF. The whole variable domain, remainder taken from reference TRBV7-2 and TRBJ1-1, is GAGVSQSPSNKVTEKGKDVELRCDPISGHTALYWYRQSLGQGLEFLIYFQGNSAPDKSGLPSDRFSAERTGGSVSTLTIQRTQQEDSAVYLCASSQRGGRFTEAFFGQGTRLTVV.

Many counts were recorded for this clonotype. The chain links TRBV6-1 to TRBJ1-1, with a weak D call TRBD1 (6 bases). Germline V gene data show CDR1 as MNHNS and CDR2 as SASEGT. V was pared by 7 bases and J by 1 base, with 10 bases between. The CDR3 length is 13 residues. The CDR3 DNA is TGTGCCAGCATCGACAGGCCGAACACTGAAGCTTTCTTT. It yields the protein CASIDRPNTEAFF.

Ten or more counts support this clonotype. The chain carries TRBV20-1 and TRBJ1-6; D is unclear. There are 12 residues in the CDR3. V lost 3 bases, J lost 8 bases, and 8 bases lay in between. The germline gives CDR1 DFQATT, CDR2 SNEGSKA (reference sequence). CDR3 coding DNA: TGCAGTGCTAGTAAACGGGATTCACCCCTCCACTTT. Amino acids: CSASKRDSPLHF.

This clonotype was recorded many times. The chain uses TRBV29-1 and TRBJ2-5; 9 bases map to TRBD2. Germline V CDR1 and CDR2: SQVTM, ANQGSEA. The CDR3 is 11 residues long. J was trimmed by 5 bases and V by 6 bases; bases with no gene match: 1. CDR3 bases: TGCAGCGTCGGGACTAGCGAGACCCAGTACTTC. It encodes CSVGTSETQYF.

This clonotype has at least ten counts. This chain connects TRBV15 to TRBJ1-5; unclear D gene. From germline, CDR1 is LNHNV and CDR2 YYDKDF (reference sequence). There are 12 residues in the CDR3. The V and J ends lost 5 bases and 4 bases respectively, with 6 bases between them. CDR3: CATSRLNQPQHF. In nucleotides, the CDR3 is TGTGCCACCAGCCGATTAAATCAGCCCCAGCATTTT.

This clonotype was detected many times. The chain has TRBV12-3 or TRBV12-4 and TRBJ1-5; D unresolved. This CDR3 has 17 residues. Trimming pared 1 base from V and 0 bases from J, leaving 13 bases between. The DNA of the CDR3 is TGTGCCAGCAGTTTAGTTTCCCAGCTCTATAGCAATCAGCCCCAGCATTTT. Its translation is CASSLVSQLYSNQPQHF.

This clonotype was detected only a few times. The J gene is TRBJ2-3, the V gene TRBV6-1; 10 positions match TRBD2. V shed 3 bases and J 6 bases; nucleotides not matched to a gene: 12. Germline CDR1 reads MNHNS; CDR2 reads SASEGT. The length of the CDR3 is 17 residues. The DNA of the CDR3 is TGTGCCAGCAGTGATCCCCGGACTAGCGGTCTTGCGGATACGCAGTATTTT. Its translation is CASSDPRTSGLADTQYF.

Ten or more counts support this clonotype. The chain uses TRBV29-1 and TRBJ2-5, with D unclear. In germline, CDR1 is SQVTM, CDR2 ANQGSEA. CDR3 length: 11 amino acids. V dropped 7 bases and J dropped 5 bases, with 11 bases sitting between them. The CDR3 region is CSGGPRETQYF. CDR3 DNA: TGCAGCGGAGGACCTAGGGAGACCCAGTACTTC.

The table lists this clonotype with a few counts. The chain combines TRBV20-1 with TRBJ2-7, with unresolved D. The V gene lost 6 bases and the J gene lost 1 base, with 19 bases spanning the gap. Per the germline V gene, CDR1 is DFQATT and CDR2 is SNEGSKA (reference sequence). This CDR3 has 15 residues. The CDR3 loop is CSARSAAGQSYEQYF. CDR3 DNA sequence: TGCAGTGCCCGGTCGGCCGCCGGTCAGTCCTACGAGCAGTACTTC.

In this sample, this clonotype turned up a few times. The chain carries TRBV27 and TRBJ2-1; D is uncertain. V was cut by 3 bases and J by 0 bases, with 6 bases left in between. The CDR3 loop spans 14 amino acids. Per the germline V gene, CDR1 is MNHEY and CDR2 is SMNVEV (reference sequence). Written as DNA, the CDR3 is TGTGCCAGCAGTTTCTCGGGCTCCTACAATGAGCAGTTCTTC. This codes for CASSFSGSYNEQFF.

The sample holds a few counts of this clonotype. The gene calls are TRBV6-5 and TRBJ1-5; TRBD1 aligns across 7 bases. V gave up 0 bases and J gave up 6 bases; unmatched junction bases: 5. The CDR3 has 15 residues. The germline V gene encodes CDR1 MNHEY and CDR2 SVGAGI. The CDR3 reads CASSYSRQGSQPQHF. The CDR3 DNA reads as TGTGCCAGCAGTTACTCGAGACAGGGAAGTCAGCCCCAGCATTTT.

This clonotype was seen only a few times. The chain couples TRBV7-8 to TRBJ2-5; the match to TRBD1 covers 7 bases. With V trimmed by 5 bases and J by 4 bases, 7 bases remained unmatched. Germline V gene lookup returns CDR1 SGHVS and CDR2 FQNEAQ. The CDR3 has 14 residues. In nucleotides, the CDR3 is TGTGCCAGCAGCGCCTGGGACAGTCGAGAGACCCAGTACTTC. Translation gives CASSAWDSRETQYF.

The chain carries TRBV12-3 or TRBV12-4 and TRBJ2-1, with TRBD2 matching 9 bases. V lost 4 bases to trimming and J lost 9 bases; unmatched junction nucleotides: 4. The CDR3 covers 13 residues. The CDR3 sequence: CASSWLAGIEQFF. Here the CDR3 DNA reads TGTGCCAGCAGTTGGCTAGCGGGAATTGAGCAGTTCTTC.